This entry lists 14 T cell receptor beta chains sequenced from one sample in a study of T cell responses to AZD1222 COVID-19 vaccine. Sequencing used immunoSEQ multiplex PCR; TCRdb keeps in-frame clones, though not all of them. The table includes under 140,000 clones, 85% to 95% detected once. Sequences were derived from peripheral blood, sampled on day 0 of AZD1222 vaccination. The source of these receptors is an adult in good health.

The chain employs TRBV5-5 and TRBJ2-3; possible D gene TRBD1, 5 bases. V lost 3 bases and J lost 0, with 11 bases in between. The CDR3 sequence is 15 residues long. From germline, CDR1 is SGHKS and CDR2 YYEKEE (reference sequence). CDR3 loop: CASSSRTQSTDTQYF. CDR3 coding DNA: TGTGCCAGCAGCTCGAGGACACAAAGCACAGATACGCAGTATTTT.

This rearrangement joins TRBV5-6 to TRBJ1-5; D possibly corresponds to TRBD1 (5 bases). The CDR3 totals 13 residues. V was cut by 3 bases and J by 3 bases, with 7 bases left in between. Germline CDR1 and CDR2: SGHDT and YYEEEE. CDR3 nucleotide sequence: TGTGCCAGCAGCTCACAGGACAATCAGCCCCAGCATTTT. It yields the protein CASSSQDNQPQHF.

The V and J genes are TRBV10-2 and TRBJ2-1; D gene ambiguous. The CDR3 runs to 14 residues. V was pared by 2 bases and J by 0 bases, with 5 bases between. From germline, CDR1 is WSHSY and CDR2 SAAADI. CDR3 sequence: CASSEEVSYNEQFF. CDR3 sequence (DNA): TGCGCCAGCAGTGAGGAGGTCTCCTACAATGAGCAGTTCTTC.

V usage is TRBV28 and J usage is TRBJ2-7; D might be TRBD2 (6 bases). V shed 2 bases and J shed 1 base, with 12 bases lying between them. The CDR3 is 15 amino acids. In germline, CDR1 is MDHEN, CDR2 SYDVKM. The CDR3 sequence is CASSLHRDSSYEQYF. As DNA, the CDR3 is TGTGCCAGCAGTTTACACCGGGACTCATCCTACGAGCAGTACTTC.

The chain recombines TRBV9 with TRBJ2-1; a weak D match, TRBD1 (6 bases). Germline values: CDR1 SGDLS, CDR2 YYNGEE. The CDR3 spans 14 residues. V was shortened by 3 bases and J by 4 bases, with 11 bases between the two germline ends. The CDR3: CASSARQEYNEQFF. Written as DNA, the CDR3 is TGTGCCAGCAGCGCCCGACAGGAGTACAATGAGCAGTTCTTC.

The chain recombines TRBV6-1 with TRBJ2-7, with D tentatively TRBD2 (5 bases). Per germline, CDR1 MNHNS and CDR2 SASEGT. The CDR3 has 13 residues. V dropped 3 bases and J dropped 7 bases, with 13 bases sitting between them. Here the CDR3 reads CASSEEEDLEQYF. DNA for the CDR3: TGTGCCAGCAGTGAGGAGGAGGACCTAGAGCAGTACTTC.

V is TRBV3-1 (or the pseudogene TRBV3-2) and J is TRBJ1-4; perhaps TRBD1 as D (5 bases). Germline assignment: CDR1 LGHDT and CDR2 YNNKEL (reference sequence). The CDR3 is 16 residues long. Trimming stripped 3 bases from V and 2 bases from J, with 13 bases between. Here the CDR3 DNA reads TGTGCCAGCAGCCACCCCTCGGGGCGGACTAATGAAAAACTGTTTTTT. Translation gives CASSHPSGRTNEKLFF.

V usage is TRBV6-5 and J usage is TRBJ2-5; perhaps TRBD2 as D (5 bases). Germline lookup yields CDR1 MNHEY and CDR2 SVGAGI. The CDR3 spans 15 residues. Trimming pared 5 bases from V and 6 bases from J, leaving 19 bases between. CDR3 nucleotides: TGTGCCAGCAGTCCCCCCGCAAGCCGAGGGAAGACCCAGTACTTC. Translated, it gives CASSPPASRGKTQYF.

CDR3 DNA sequence: TGCGCCAGCAGCCCTCAACAGGACCGACTTTCTGGAAACACCATATATTTT. This sequence encodes CASSPQQDRLSGNTIYF. The chain links TRBV4-1 to TRBJ1-3, with TRBD1 as a possible D gene (5 bases). The CDR3 spans 17 residues. Germline CDR1 MGHRA, CDR2 YSYEKL. Trimming cost V 4 bases and J 1 base, with 17 bases left between them.

The V call is TRBV30, the J call TRBJ2-5; no clear D. Germline V gene data show CDR1 as GTSNPN and CDR2 as SVGIG (reference sequence). V lost 0 bases to trimming and J lost 4 bases, with 3 bases between them. The CDR3 extends over 11 amino acids. The CDR3 DNA follows: TGTGCCTGGAGTGTACGAGAGACCCAGTACTTC. Translating it yields CAWSVRETQYF.

The chain employs TRBV28 and TRBJ2-6, with a tentative D call TRBD1 (5 bases). This CDR3 has 15 amino acids. V was pared by 7 bases and J by 2 bases, with 12 bases between. Germline assignment: CDR1 MDHEN and CDR2 SYDVKM. The CDR3 loop is CASTIARAGANVLTF. DNA for the CDR3: TGTGCCAGCACCATAGCCAGGGCTGGGGCCAACGTCCTGACTTTC.

The rearrangement joins TRBV27 to TRBJ1-1; the match to TRBD1 covers 8 bases. The CDR3 has 14 residues. Germline CDR1 reads MNHEY; CDR2 reads SMNVEV (reference sequence). Trimming at V came to 2 bases and at J to 4 bases, leaving 3 bases not matched to a gene. The CDR3 loop is CASSLQGAGTEAFF. The CDR3 DNA reads as TGTGCCAGCAGTTTACAGGGGGCGGGCACTGAAGCTTTCTTT.

This chain joins TRBV18 and TRBJ2-3, with a possible D match to TRBD1 (5 bases). This CDR3 has 15 residues. From germline, CDR1 is KGHSH and CDR2 LQKENI. Deletions cut 5 bases from V and 1 base from J, with 13 bases between. The CDR3 region has the DNA TGTGCCAGCTCATCTGGACAAGTCCGCACAGATACGCAGTATTTT. It specifies CASSSGQVRTDTQYF.

The chain uses TRBV19 and TRBJ1-2; 7 bases match TRBD1. Trimming cost V 4 bases and J 4 bases; bases outside gene matches: 3. CDR3 length equals 13 residues. Germline-derived CDR1 and CDR2 are LNHDA and SQIVND (reference sequence). The CDR3, as DNA: TGTGCCAGTAGTAGGACAGGAACCTATGGCTACACCTTC. It specifies CASSRTGTYGYTF. The complete variable domain, with remaining parts taken from reference TRBV19 and TRBJ1-2, reads DGGITQSPKYLFRKEGQNVTLSCEQNLNHDAMYWYRQDPGQGLRLIYYSQIVNDFQKGDIAEGYSVSREKKESFPLTVTSAQKNPTAFYLCASSRTGTYGYTFGSGTRLTVV.